One and the same sample provided the 27 T cell receptor beta chains below, sequenced in a study of control samples from healthy donors and cancer patients. TCRdb's table, derived via immunoSEQ multiplex PCR, lists solely in-frame clones and lacks some. The sample yields tens of thousands of clones, 89% seen once. Material: PBMCs. Receptors were obtained from a man between 35 and 55 years old with colorectal cancer.

J is TRBJ2-7 and V is TRBV30, with unresolved D. V lost 2 bases, J lost 2 bases, and 4 bases lay in between. The germline V gene encodes CDR1 GTSNPN and CDR2 SVGIG (reference sequence). CDR3 length equals 11 residues. DNA of the CDR3: TGTGCCTGGAGTAGGACCTACGAGCAGTACTTC. This gives the protein CAWSRTYEQYF.

The chain uses TRBV11-2 and TRBJ2-7; unclear D gene. The CDR3 is made up of 11 amino acids. Trimming took 3 bases from V and 5 from J, leaving 5 bases between them. Germline CDR1 SGHAT, CDR2 FQNNGV. CDR3 region: CASSFRNEQYF. CDR3 bases: TGTGCCAGCAGCTTTAGGAACGAGCAGTACTTC.

The CDR3 DNA reads as TGTGCCAGCACCAAAAGGGGGCGGGGTTCCTCCTACGAGCAGTACTTC. Translation gives CASTKRGRGSSYEQYF. This sequence joins TRBV27 and TRBJ2-7; possibly TRBD1 for D (7 bases). This CDR3 contains 16 residues. CDR1 and CDR2 (germline): MNHEY, SMNVEV (reference sequence). V was cut by 7 bases and J by 0 bases, with 19 bases left in between.

The V call is TRBV6-5, the J call TRBJ1-1; D perhaps matches TRBD1 (5 bases). Germline assignment: CDR1 MNHEY and CDR2 SVGAGI. Between the trimmed V and J ends, which lost 5 bases and 5 bases, there was a span of 12 bases. The CDR3 sequence is 13 residues long. The CDR3 loop reads CASSRDRGTEAFF. CDR3 sequence (DNA): TGTGCCAGCAGTAGGGATAGGGGAACTGAAGCTTTCTTT.

V usage is TRBV12-3 or TRBV12-4 and J usage is TRBJ2-1, with 8 bases that match TRBD1. The CDR3 contains 13 residues. Germline trimming cut 3 bases from V and 9 bases from J; bases unmatched to any gene: 4. Here the CDR3 reads CASSLRQGAEQFF. Written as DNA, the CDR3 is TGTGCCAGCAGTTTGCGGCAGGGGGCTGAGCAGTTCTTC.

About this clone itself: Additional DNA sequences in this sample encode the identical CDR3. The chain uses TRBV29-1 and TRBJ1-2; D ambiguous. Between the trimmed V and J ends, which lost 1 base and 3 bases, there was a span of 6 bases. Germline CDR1 reads SQVTM; CDR2 reads ANQGSEA. The CDR3 sequence is 12 residues long. The CDR3 region is CSVEGTDYGYTF. The CDR3 DNA reads as TGCAGCGTTGAAGGTACAGACTATGGCTACACCTTC.

V and J are TRBV11-2 and TRBJ1-1; D not resolved. Germline CDR1 SGHAT, CDR2 FQNNGV. V was trimmed by 1 base and J by 7 bases, leaving 10 bases between them. The CDR3 loop spans 13 amino acids. The CDR3 region is CASSLGRGDEAFF. CDR3 nucleotide sequence: TGTGCCAGCAGCTTAGGCCGCGGGGATGAAGCTTTCTTT.

CDR3 region: CASRSYYEQFF. The CDR3 bases are TGCGCCAGCAGAAGCTATTACGAGCAGTTCTTC. This chain links TRBV5-1 with TRBJ2-1; D uncertain. CDR3 length equals 11 residues. With 5 bases removed from V and 10 bases from J, the gap between germline ends came to 10 bases. Per germline, CDR1 SGHRS and CDR2 YFSETQ. The variable domain in full, with the rest retrieved from reference TRBV5-1 and TRBJ2-1, is KAGVTQTPRYLIKTRGQQVTLSCSPISGHRSVSWYQQTPGQGLQFLFEYFSETQRNKGNFPGRFSGRQFSNSRSEMNVSTLELGDSALYLCASRSYYEQFFGPGTRLTVL.

V and J are TRBV6-6 and TRBJ1-5; 7 nucleotides agree with TRBD1. The J segment lost 1 base and the V segment lost 5 bases, leaving 5 bases of the junction unmatched. The CDR3 totals 15 residues. Germline CDR1 is MNHNY and CDR2 is SVGAGI (reference sequence). CDR3 protein: CASSTGTASNQPQHF. The CDR3 bases are TGTGCCAGCAGTACCGGGACAGCGAGCAATCAGCCCCAGCATTTT.

V is TRBV9 and J is TRBJ2-7; TRBD1 might be the D (6 bases). The CDR3 loop spans 16 amino acids. The germline CDR1 and CDR2 sequences are SGDLS and YYNGEE. V was shortened by 3 bases and J by 0 bases, with 16 bases between the two germline ends. The CDR3 here is CASSANLQGSSYEQYF. The CDR3 DNA reads TGTGCCAGCAGCGCCAACTTACAGGGTTCCTCCTACGAGCAGTACTTC.

The chain is built from TRBV6-5 and TRBJ2-1, with 13 bases matching TRBD2. CDR3 length: 14 residues. The germline V gene has CDR1 MNHEY and CDR2 SVGAGI. J gave up 9 bases and V 7 bases, and 6 bases lay outside the gene matches. The CDR3 sequence: CASTGLAGEGEQFF. The CDR3 DNA follows: TGTGCCAGCACTGGACTAGCGGGAGAGGGTGAGCAGTTCTTC.

J is TRBJ2-1 and V is TRBV6-2 or TRBV6-3, with D perhaps TRBD1 (6 bases). This CDR3 has 14 residues. Per the germline V gene, CDR1 is MNHEY and CDR2 is SVGEGT. Trimming shortened V by 2 bases and J by 4 bases, and 9 bases separated the two germline ends. CDR3 sequence (DNA): TGTGCCAGCAGTTACCAGGGGTCTTACAATGAGCAGTTCTTC. Translated, it gives CASSYQGSYNEQFF.

This chain links TRBV4-1 with TRBJ2-6; D call uncertain. This CDR3 is 15 amino acids long. Germline values: CDR1 MGHRA, CDR2 YSYEKL. V was cut by 4 bases and J by 0 bases, with 7 bases left in between. CDR3 in DNA: TGCGCCAGCAGCCCCACCCCCTCTGGGGCCAACGTCCTGACTTTC. Translating gives CASSPTPSGANVLTF.

V usage is TRBV6-5 and J usage is TRBJ1-1, with TRBD1 matching 8 bases. J lost 1 base, V lost 5 bases, and 3 bases had no gene match. This CDR3 spans 14 amino acids. Germline CDR1 MNHEY, CDR2 SVGAGI. The CDR3 DNA is TGTGCCAGCAGTATTACAGGGGGGAACACTGAAGCTTTCTTT. Its translation: CASSITGGNTEAFF.

This rearrangement joins TRBV6-2 or TRBV6-3 to TRBJ1-5, with D uncertain. V dropped 2 bases and J dropped 0 bases, with 14 bases sitting between them. The CDR3 has 17 amino acids. Germline V CDR1 and CDR2: MNHEY, SVGEGT. The CDR3 sequence is CASSYASGRDSNQPQHF. The CDR3 nucleotides read TGTGCCAGCAGTTACGCCTCAGGCCGAGATAGCAATCAGCCCCAGCATTTT.

The J gene is TRBJ1-5, the V gene TRBV5-1; 8 bases line up with TRBD1. V was clipped by 2 bases and J by 0 bases; unmatched bases: 7. The germline V gene has CDR1 SGHRS and CDR2 YFSETQ. The CDR3 sequence is 17 residues long. The CDR3 coding sequence is TGCGCCAGCAGCTTAGGACAGGGAGGGGATAGCAATCAGCCCCAGCATTTT. Translation: CASSLGQGGDSNQPQHF.

The rearrangement uses TRBV9 and TRBJ2-7; TRBD1 matches at 7 bases. Germline CDR1 is SGDLS and CDR2 is YYNGEE. The CDR3 is 13 amino acids. V trimming: 4 bases; J trimming: 3 bases; junction bases outside the gene matches: 4. CDR3 sequence reads: CASSTGTDYEQYF. The CDR3 region has the DNA TGTGCCAGCAGCACAGGGACAGACTACGAGCAGTACTTC. Full variable domain (remainder filled in from reference TRBV9 and TRBJ2-7): DSGVTQTPKHLITATGQRVTLRCSPRSGDLSVYWYQQSLDQGLQFLIQYYNGEERAKGNILERFSAQQFPDLHSELNLSSLELGDSALYFCASSTGTDYEQYFGPGTRLTVT.

The rearrangement links TRBV7-2 to TRBJ1-3; D is possibly TRBD1 (6 bases). The CDR3 has 14 amino acids. Looked up from germline, CDR1 is SGHTA and CDR2 is FQGNSA. V dropped 1 base and J dropped 4 bases, with 8 bases sitting between them. CDR3 sequence: CASSLGRGGNTIYF. In nucleotides, the CDR3 is TGTGCCAGCAGCTTAGGCAGGGGAGGAAACACCATATATTTT.

The chain joins TRBV30 to TRBJ2-1; 11 bases line up with TRBD2. Germline V gene sequence: CDR1 GTSNPN, CDR2 SVGIG (reference sequence). Trimming at V came to 3 bases and at J to 5 bases, leaving 6 bases not matched to a gene. The CDR3 loop spans 15 amino acids. DNA of the CDR3: TGTGCCTGGAGCGTTAGCGGGAGGGCCAACAATGAGCAGTTCTTC. Its protein is CAWSVSGRANNEQFF.

The chain links TRBV7-2 to TRBJ2-7, with D possibly TRBD2 on 5 matching bases. V was shortened by 5 bases and J by 1 base, with 9 bases between the two germline ends. This CDR3 contains 13 residues. From germline, CDR1 is SGHTA and CDR2 FQGNSA. The CDR3 is CASSADYSYEQYF. The CDR3 nucleotides are TGTGCCAGCAGCGCTGACTATTCCTACGAGCAGTACTTC.

This sequence joins TRBV7-2 and TRBJ1-5; 8 bases agree with TRBD1. V shed 6 bases, J shed 7 bases, and the junction held 11 bases outside the gene matches. This CDR3 comprises 15 residues. CDR1 and CDR2 (germline): SGHTA, FQGNSA. The DNA of the CDR3 is TGTGCCAGCAGTAGGGGGCAGGGGGCAGGACAGCCCCAGCATTTT. The encoded protein is CASSRGQGAGQPQHF.

The chain combines TRBV19 with TRBJ1-4, with 7 bases identical to TRBD1. This CDR3 is 14 amino acids long. Germline V gene data show CDR1 as LNHDA and CDR2 as SQIVND (reference sequence). The ends lost 5 bases at V and 7 bases at J; junction bases unmatched: 7. CDR3 bases: TGTGCCAGTAGTTTAACAGGGGAAGGTGAAAAACTGTTTTTT. Its protein product is CASSLTGEGEKLFF. Full variable domain (outside the CDR3, taken from reference TRBV19 and TRBJ1-4): DGGITQSPKYLFRKEGQNVTLSCEQNLNHDAMYWYRQDPGQGLRLIYYSQIVNDFQKGDIAEGYSVSREKKESFPLTVTSAQKNPTAFYLCASSLTGEGEKLFFGSGTQLSVL.

This chain connects TRBV28 to TRBJ1-2; 8 bases fit TRBD1. The CDR3 has 15 residues. J lost 8 bases, V lost 6 bases, and 14 bases had no gene match. Germline CDR1 is MDHEN and CDR2 is SYDVKM. CDR3 residues: CASRPIDRGSKGYTF. The CDR3 coding sequence is TGTGCCAGCAGACCTATTGACAGGGGAAGTAAGGGCTACACCTTC.

Only one count was recorded for this clone. V usage is TRBV9 and J usage is TRBJ2-7; D is possibly TRBD1 (5 bases). CDR1 and CDR2 from the germline V gene are SGDLS and YYNGEE. The CDR3 covers 14 residues. V lost 0 bases to trimming and J lost 4 bases, with 11 bases between them. The CDR3: CASSVGWGTYEQYF. The CDR3 DNA is TGTGCCAGCAGCGTAGGATGGGGCACTTACGAGCAGTACTTC. Filled out from reference TRBV9 and TRBJ2-7, the complete variable domain reads DSGVTQTPKHLITATGQRVTLRCSPRSGDLSVYWYQQSLDQGLQFLIQYYNGEERAKGNILERFSAQQFPDLHSELNLSSLELGDSALYFCASSVGWGTYEQYFGPGTRLTVT.

This CDR3 is CASSLLGTANTGELFF. In nucleotides, the CDR3 is TGTGCCAGTAGCCTATTGGGGACAGCGAACACCGGGGAGCTGTTTTTT. This chain uses TRBV19 with TRBJ2-2, with 7 bases identical to TRBD1. The J segment lost 0 bases and the V segment lost 6 bases, leaving 7 bases of the junction unmatched. CDR3 length equals 16 residues. Germline V CDR1 and CDR2: LNHDA, SQIVND (reference sequence).

The chain links TRBV6-2 or TRBV6-3 to TRBJ1-5; 7 nucleotides match TRBD1. The CDR3 is 13 amino acids. V lost 1 base and J lost 10; bases outside the gene matches: 4. Germline V gene sequence: CDR1 MNHEY, CDR2 SVGEGT. The CDR3 DNA sequence: TGTGCCAGCAGTTACTTAATAGGGGGCCCCCAGCATTTT. This encodes CASSYLIGGPQHF.

This rearrangement joins TRBV9 to TRBJ2-5; TRBD2 matches 8 bases. CDR1 and CDR2 (germline): SGDLS, YYNGEE. The CDR3 consists of 14 residues. J lost 5 bases, V lost 4 bases, and 7 bases had no gene match. CDR3 residues: CASSSPGGAETQYF. The CDR3 bases are TGTGCCAGCAGCTCCCCGGGGGGGGCGGAGACCCAGTACTTC.